The following is a TCR beta chain sequence with its context. The entry originates in a study of blood T cell repertoires in COVID-19. Per the study methods: Reference gene primer amplification in the assay estimated nucleated cell counts. This table comes from immunoSEQ multiplex PCR, and its TCRdb copy is limited to in-frame clones, with some not included. V, J and clone size were drawn from that table, and D and trimming were deduced from the DNA. Here the sample spans fewer than 100,000 clones, around 92% being singletons. The germline V gene encodes CDR1 ENHRY and CDR2 SYGVKD. The CDR3 runs to 16 residues. With 0 bases removed from V and 8 bases from J, the gap between germline ends came to 19 bases.

The sample taken for sequencing was peripheral blood. The source of this sequence is a woman in her 50s in a cohort sampled during active COVID-19. This sequence joins TRBV10-3 and TRBJ1-2; D not certain. The CDR3 sequence is CAISESTRNTAGGYTF. In nucleotides, the CDR3 is TGTGCCATCAGTGAGTCGACCCGCAACACCGCCGGGGGCTACACCTTC.